This T cell receptor beta chain was sequenced for a study of Graves' ophthalmopathy and Graves' hyperthyroidism. The authors amplified TCR beta CDR3 regions, and they did so from RNA transcripts for repertoire sequencing. The library came from an HTBI-primed first-round RT-PCR and a second-round multiplex PCR. TCRdb re-called the multiplex PCR reads with MiXCR, one entry per CDR3 protein. The profile shows about 740,000 distinct CDR3 sequences, around 40% of them singletons. As regards this clonotype: One junction end does not reproduce the germline sequence, and a read error may be involved.

This CDR3 is built from 16 residues. Germline CDR1 reads SQVTM; CDR2 reads ANQGSEA. Sequencing input: peripheral blood. The rearrangement joins TRBV29-1 to TRBJ2-7; TRBD1 or TRBD2 may be the D gene (5 bases each). The sequence was collected from an adult man with Graves' ophthalmopathy. CDR3 in amino acids: CSVRLGRAGSSHERYF. The CDR3 DNA reads as TGCAGCGTCCGACTGGGGCGGGCAGGCTCAAGCCACGAGCGGTACTTC.